This T cell receptor (beta chain) was sequenced during a study of OX40 agonist ivuxolimab in advanced cancers. About the investigation overall: Ivuxolimab was an agonistic, fully human IgG2 monoclonal antibody directed against OX40 (CD134), a costimulatory receptor. Intravenous ivuxolimab was administered to patients every 2 weeks at six dose levels: 0.01, 0.1, 0.3, 1.5, 3 and 10 mg/kg. Of the 50 to 55 dose-escalation patients, hepatocellular carcinoma was present in about 20, melanoma in approximately 15, renal cell carcinoma in 9 and head and neck cancer in 9. In the dose-escalation cohort, around four fifths of patients were male, and the mean age was roughly 60 years, with a range of about 23 to 90. Patients were allowed to have had prior anti-PD-1, anti-PD-L1 or anti-CTLA-4 therapy, and around two fifths of the dose-escalation patients had been treated with checkpoint inhibitors. Partial responses were achieved by three dose-escalation patients, of whom one had hepatocellular carcinoma and two had cutaneous melanoma. Peripheral TCRbeta sequencing aimed to test whether ivuxolimab altered TCR sequence diversity and caused clonal T-cell expansion. The paper describes the monotherapy dose-escalation part (N = 52 patients) of the phase I trial of ivuxolimab. General conclusions and limits of the study: In partial responders in the 0.1-3.0 mg/kg groups, normalized peripheral clonal expansion was found to be among the lowest, especially among CD8+ T cells. Low levels of normalized T-cell clonal expansion were also seen in some nonresponding patients. Clonal expansion of both CD4+ and CD8+ blood T cells was observed from baseline to week 6 at doses 0.1 to 3.0 mg/kg. Which antigens the clonally expanded peripheral T cells were specific for was not determined. After ivuxolimab, more expanded clones were found on average in CD8+ T cells than in CD4+ T cells.

For sequencing of the TCRbeta CDR3 region, genomic DNA was extracted from the sorted cells. TCRbeta CDR3 regions were sequenced using the immunoSEQ Assay. TCRdb obtained this table from immuneACCESS and retained in-frame rearrangements with V and J assigned. These tables miss some clones; where compared with another copy, unresolved V genes account for less than half of the shortfall, and the remainder is unexplained. The sample has 65,000 to 80,000 clones on record, under 90% of them singletons. The ten biggest clones cover around 0.49% of the sample. The trial excluded patients who had a history of autoimmune disease or were on systemic immunosuppression. Peripheral blood for TCR sequencing was collected from all dose cohorts at baseline, on cycle 4 day 1, and on cycle 7 day 1. Samples came from an open-label, multicenter, first-in-human phase I dose-escalation trial of ivuxolimab. The trial enrolled adults with locally advanced or metastatic head and neck squamous cell, hepatocellular, melanoma or renal cell carcinoma. CD4+ and CD8+ T cells were sorted separately from peripheral blood before TCR sequencing.

V gives up 6 bases and J gives up 1 base, and the segment between their germline ends measures 7 bases. For CDR1 and CDR2, the germline V gene lists MNHEY and SVGAGI. Spanning cysteine to phenylalanine, the CDR3 consists of 13 amino acids. Only the CDR3 portion is preserved as DNA: 39 bases, with reading frame beginning at the first base. About this clone itself: The antigen it recognizes is unknown. No much larger clone exists at a distance of one base, and base qualities are not known.

This clonotype was obtained from an adult with an advanced solid tumor such as melanoma, head and neck, liver or kidney cancer. The material sequenced was CD4+ or CD8+ T cells sorted from blood, taken in a trial of the OX40 agonist ivuxolimab. The V gene is TRBV6-5 and the J gene is TRBJ1-5, with the D gene call left open. The CDR3: CASSRRSNQPQHF. The DNA is as follows: TGTGCCAGCAGCCGCCGAAGCAATCAGCCCCAGCATTTT.